These 7 T cell receptor beta chains originate from one sample sequenced in a study of Ad26.COV2.S vaccination and SARS-CoV-2 variants. Profiling relied on immunoSEQ multiplex PCR, and the TCRdb table lists in-frame clones only, not all of them. The table includes under 600,000 clones, 89% detected once. Treatment: 15 to 20 received Ad26.COV2.S at low or high dose, single or two shots; roughly five received placebo; per-sample allocation not given. All samples were drawn on day 63, counting from the first vaccine or placebo injection. The source was peripheral blood, collected in a trial of Ad26.COV2.S vaccine versus placebo. These receptor sequences come from a person aged 18-60 years who received the Ad26.COV2.S COVID-19 vaccine or a placebo.

To note about this clone: The same CDR3 also results from other DNA sequences found in this sample. This chain joins TRBV27 and TRBJ2-7; D is perhaps TRBD1 or TRBD2 (5 bases each). The V gene's germline CDR1 is MNHEY and CDR2 SMNVEV (reference sequence). V gave up 0 bases and J gave up 7 bases, with 10 bases separating them. The CDR3 covers 13 residues. CDR3 amino acids: CASSLSRGREQYF. The CDR3 DNA follows: TGTGCCAGCAGTTTATCTCGGGGACGTGAGCAGTACTTC.

The chain carries TRBV30 and TRBJ2-5; a possible D gene is TRBD2 (7 bases). From germline, CDR1 is GTSNPN and CDR2 SVGIG (reference sequence). The CDR3 covers 13 residues. V gave up 8 bases and J gave up 5 bases, with 18 bases separating them. CDR3 sequence reads: CAGTPGGEETQYF. The CDR3 bases are TGTGCCGGTACTCCGGGGGGCGAGGAGACCCAGTACTTC.

V gene TRBV19 combines with J gene TRBJ1-2; maybe TRBD1 (5 bases). Trimming stripped 3 bases from V and 3 bases from J, with 11 bases between. CDR3 length: 14 residues. The V gene's germline CDR1 is LNHDA and CDR2 SQIVND (reference sequence). The CDR3 nucleotides read TGTGCCAGTAGTATGGCAGGGAGAGACTATGGCTACACCTTC. Its protein is CASSMAGRDYGYTF.

The V call is TRBV4-1, the J call TRBJ1-3; the D is unclear. CDR1 is MGHRA, CDR2 YSYEKL, per germline. The CDR3 spans 17 residues. Trimming took off 2 bases at V and 0 bases at J, with 14 bases between the two ends. CDR3 sequence (DNA): TGCGCCAGCAGCCAACTATCTCAGACAATCTCTGGAAACACCATATATTTT. As protein: CASSQLSQTISGNTIYF.

This clone was counted a single time. The chain uses TRBV13 and TRBJ1-1; the D gene is possibly TRBD1 (5 bases). V lost 3 bases, J lost 4 bases, and 12 bases lay in between. This CDR3 contains 14 residues. From germline, CDR1 is PRHDT and CDR2 FYEKMQ (reference sequence). The CDR3 sequence is CASSFRGIGTEAFF. In nucleotides, the CDR3 is TGTGCCAGCAGCTTTAGGGGAATAGGCACTGAAGCTTTCTTT.

This sequence joins TRBV2 and TRBJ2-7; the match to TRBD2 covers 11 bases. The junction had 9 bases not matched to a gene; V was cut back by 11 bases and J by 9 bases. The CDR3 is 12 residues long. CDR1 and CDR2 (germline): SNHLY, FYNNEI. The CDR3 bases are TGTGCCGGGGGACTAGCGGACCGCGTGCAGTACTTC. Protein sequence: CAGGLADRVQYF.

This CDR3 reads CASSLRSTGGNTEAFF. CDR3 coding DNA: TGTGCCAGCAGCTTACGGTCGACAGGAGGCAACACTGAAGCTTTCTTT. The chain carries TRBV7-3 and TRBJ1-1; perhaps TRBD1 as D (6 bases). The germline gives CDR1 SGHTA, CDR2 FQGTGA. The CDR3 totals 16 residues. Deletions cut 2 bases from V and 2 bases from J, with 15 bases between.